Described below is a single TCR beta chain sequence and its context. Its specific antigen is unknown. Base quality data are lacking; no much larger clone is found one base away. This sample stems from a study of cytomegalovirus exposure and HLA in healthy donors listed by TCRdb under 2017. Looking at the study overall: According to an earlier analysis of 550 to 700 of the donors, some 170 million T cells yielded roughly 110 million unique TCR beta sequences and 276 Gb of sequence data. The study combined high-throughput TCR immunosequencing, statistical association of individual TCRs with disease status, and machine learning to predict cytomegalovirus infection status. All discovery cohort repertoires had been generated using a single sequencing platform. In an earlier analysis of over 550 of the donors, high-throughput TCR beta sequencing was used to judge whether each TCR beta V gene segment behaved as functional or pseudogenic. Rather than drawing on any new phenotypic data, the later analysis identified candidate immune exposures from TCR beta sequences and the way those sequences occurred across donors. In addition to the first cohort of 650 to 800 subjects, a separate validation cohort of over 90 different subjects was used. Genome-wide SNP genotypes for about three fifths of the roughly 700 donors were used in a later genetic analysis, which treated that subset as a discovery cohort. Roughly five DR-DQ haplotypes were handled as single units for association and clustering, since linkage in the cohort was strong. The number of typed donors differed by locus: about 629-640 for A, B, C, DRB1 and DQB1; about 520 for DQA1; around 580 for DPA1; and about 450 for DPB1. Of the 350 to 450 genotyped donors, over 80% were placed in the genetic ancestry cluster associated with self-reported Caucasian donors. Alongside the repertoire data, information on donor age, sex, ethnicity and CMV serostatus was compiled. In a later analysis, previously published TCR beta repertoires from 666 donors were re-analyzed and high-resolution HLA genotyping was added so that TCR occurrence patterns could be studied. An early release covering roughly 640 HLA-typed donors comprised approximately 300 gigabases of sequencing data and about 90 million unique TCR sequences. The T cell repertoires of roughly 660 subjects were profiled by immunosequencing and related to cytomegalovirus serostatus. The study aimed to test whether cataloging public T cell receptors could reveal signatures of past pathogen exposure. Among a few hundred genotyped donors of the cohort, an average of approximately 240,000 unique TCR beta nucleotide sequences were sequenced per donor, around 20% of them non-productive. HLA typing covered class I and class II loci at four-digit resolution.

Here is what the overall study found, with its caveats: In a later analysis, several top co-occurrence clusters were reported to appear linked to parvovirus B19, influenza, CMV and Epstein-Barr virus. In an earlier analysis of about 550 of the donors, most TCR beta V segments were observed in productive rearrangements about 87% or about 30% of the time, broadly matching IMGT annotations. In vitro tests confirmed that three of the cytomegalovirus-associated TCR beta chains recognize cytomegalovirus antigens. According to the authors, the approach could potentially be generalized to other disease states and immunological phenotypes. Because counts were too low, 15 to 20 rarely observed V segments, including chromosome 9 orphons, were left out of the earlier analysis of 587 of the donors. A later analysis found that TCR association rates varied across HLA loci, with DRB1 alleles showing the most associated TCRs and HLA-C alleles the fewest. Sequencing depth was assumed to be roughly uniform across donors in the presence/absence analyses, though that assumption may not hold. HLA typing was unavailable for some donors at each locus, so association tests used only the typed subset. Across donors, most TCR sequences were observed very rarely, whereas some public TCRs were present in many individuals. The sequencing pipeline was judged likely to have produced a cluster of highly shared sequence variants as a technical artifact. Correlated functional status among segregating V segments might reflect linkage disequilibrium, but an unknown experimental factor could not be ruled out. When HLA alleles, especially DR and DQ, strongly co-occurred, attributing TCR associations to individual alleles was difficult. In a later genetic analysis, fewer N-insertions in productive TCRs were reported among donors in an Asian-associated ancestry cluster than the roughly 640-donor mean. A later analysis found that most CMV-associated TCR beta chains appeared HLA-restricted, with HLA associations seemingly driven largely by CMV exposure. In both the original and validation cohorts, the classifier was reported to diagnose cytomegalovirus status with high specificity and sensitivity. A total of 150 to 200 TCR beta chains were listed by the study as associated with cytomegalovirus. The only immune exposure information available for the cohort was CMV serostatus. This cohort had only TCR beta chains sequenced, and the lack of alpha or paired-chain data limited which features could be detected. A later genetic analysis associated a missense DCLRE1C variant with V-gene and J-gene trimming of TCR beta chains, and an independent cohort replicated the association. Specific HLA alleles were associated with more than 15,000 TCR beta sequences at a false discovery rate of 0.05 in a later analysis. In a later analysis, HLA-associated TCR beta chains were found to be more clonally expanded and to have lower generation probabilities than equally common non-associated chains. A further reported finding was that TCR beta sequences accurately predicted the HLA-A and HLA-B alleles for most subjects in the first cohort.

The library was made by the immunoSEQ multiplex PCR assay. For the multiplex PCR, a mixture combining 60 forward primers for TCR Vbeta segments and 13 reverse primers for TCR Jbeta segments was used. A multiplex PCR assay on genomic DNA amplified the CDR3 region of rearranged TCR beta genes. Amplified TCR beta libraries were sequenced as 87-base-pair reads on the Illumina HiSeq System. The study's own analysis went as follows. In a later analysis, tens of millions of unique TCR beta chains were counted across the 500 to 850 repertoires, and roughly 11 million of these chains were shared by at least two donors. To remove PCR and sequencing errors, raw reads were error-corrected and collapsed into unique sequences using a nearest-neighbor algorithm that merged closely related sequences. To assign V, D and J gene segments, CDR3 sequences were aligned to IMGT reference sequences. For a sequence to be retained, a match of at least six nucleotides was required to both a V gene segment and a J gene segment. Rearrangements were classified as productive when the CDR3 lacked stop codons and remained in frame with V and J, and all other rearrangements were classified as non-productive. Following IMGT convention, CDR3 was defined as the stretch from the second conserved V-encoded cysteine to the conserved J-encoded phenylalanine. Sequences without an unambiguous match to a single V gene segment were excluded from the earlier analysis of approximately 560 of the donors. In an earlier analysis of a few hundred of the donors, V segments were called functional above 56.7% productive rearrangements and were called segregating when the between-donor standard deviation exceeded 5%. A statistical classification framework was built to diagnose cytomegalovirus status from the catalog of TCR beta chain sequences. In a later analysis, TCR nucleotide sequences were compared against IMGT/GENE-DB human TR gene sequences so that V and J genes could be assigned. Using the TCRdist pipeline, a later analysis assigned CDR3 sequences along with most-parsimonious VDJ recombination scenarios. In a later analysis, each TCR beta chain was defined by its CDR3 amino acid sequence together with its V-gene family, and reads lacking a unique V-gene family were excluded. In a later analysis, 450 to 600 highly shared, low-generation-probability nucleotide sequences were removed to address suspected cross-contamination and a sequencing artifact. For each public chain, a later analysis derived a clonal expansion index from normalized ranks of inferred template counts within each repertoire. In a later analysis, generation probabilities were computed using a VDJ recombination model fitted to out-of-frame rearrangements, and the results were checked against IGoR. In a later analysis, hypergeometric tests were used to score TCR-TCR, TCR-HLA and TCR-CMV co-occurrence, with a repertoire-size bias correction applied to TCR pairs. A later analysis estimated false discovery rates by permuting HLA or CMV assignments 20 times. In a later analysis, co-occurring TCRs were grouped with DBSCAN, and TCRdist sequence similarity was added when clustering was performed within HLA-allele-positive subsets. Co-occurrence clustering excluded repertoires with fewer than 30,000 or more than 120,000 public chains, plus five with anomalous nucleotide sharing. Not all clones reach the TCRdb copy of this immuneACCESS table, which keeps in-frame sequences only. Checked studies attribute under half of the gap to unresolved V genes and leave the rest unexplained. For V, J and clone size, that table is used; D and trimming come from the DNA. The sample table contains about 130,000 clones; only one count was recorded for roughly 70% of them. Under 2.5% of the sample is held by the ten biggest clonotypes.

In total, roughly 710 healthy bone marrow donors made up the cohort. Cohort members were all nominally healthy when sampled, although unrecorded immune exposures were likely present. The donor was CMV seropositive and was included in the group of 300 or so seropositive cohort members. Every donor gave a peripheral blood sample, and the peripheral blood mononuclear cells from that sample were used for TCR beta sequencing. The Qiagen DNeasy Blood Extraction Kit was used to extract genomic DNA from the blood cell samples. Material for sequencing was PBMCs. The clonotype comes from a woman in her fifties or sixties in good health and CMV-seropositive.

The DNA sequence reads TGTGCCAGCAGTTTCCGGACAGGGGGCCTCACTGAAGCTTTCTTT. The encoded protein is CASSFRTGGLTEAFF. This chain is built from TRBV2 and TRBJ1-1; the central 11 bases match TRBD1. The CDR3 measures 15 amino acids from cysteine to phenylalanine. Only CDR3 DNA is held: 45 bases, read in frame from base 1. At the junction V is shortened by 5 bases and J by 4 bases; bases outside the gene matches: 6. In the germline V gene, CDR1 corresponds to SNHLY and CDR2 to FYNNEI.